This T cell receptor beta chain was obtained from a study of blood T cell repertoires in COVID-19. Measured with immunoSEQ multiplex PCR; TCRdb has only the in-frame clones, and not every one. Here the sample spans 200,000 to 300,000 clones, 82% being singletons. Only a few counts were recorded for this clone. Input material: peripheral blood. The clonotype comes from a woman aged 60 to 75 with active or convalescent COVID-19.

Written as DNA, the CDR3 is TGTGCCAGCAGCTTAGTACCGGAAGGAGCGGTCTATGGCTACACCTTC. This sequence encodes CASSLVPEGAVYGYTF. The chain combines TRBV11-2 with TRBJ1-2, with D unresolved. V lost 1 base to trimming and J lost 4 bases, with 16 bases between them. The CDR3 consists of 16 residues. Germline-derived CDR1 and CDR2 are SGHAT and FQNNGV.